This entry lists 7 T cell receptor beta chains sequenced from one sample in a study of high-grade serous ovarian cancer treatment subgroups. Profiling relied on immunoSEQ multiplex PCR, and the TCRdb table lists in-frame clones only, not all of them. The table shows 30,000 to 40,000 clones, with about 80% occurring only once. The tumor samples were collected prior to definitive surgery or chemotherapy. The specimen sequenced was tumor tissue. These TCRs come from a human donor with high-grade serous ovarian cancer.

J is TRBJ2-3 and V is TRBV7-2, with TRBD2 matching 10 bases. Germline CDR1 and CDR2: SGHTA and FQGNSA. V shed 5 bases, J shed 1 base, and the junction held 12 bases outside the gene matches. CDR3 length equals 18 residues. The chain's CDR3 is CASSRQPSLAGGTDTQYF. CDR3 DNA: TGTGCCAGCAGCCGCCAACCTTCCCTAGCGGGGGGCACAGATACGCAGTATTTT.

This chain uses TRBV11-2 with TRBJ1-2; D remains ambiguous. This CDR3 contains 13 residues. The germline CDR1 and CDR2 sequences are SGHAT and FQNNGV. Trimming removed 4 bases at V and 7 bases at J, with 13 bases between. For the CDR3, the DNA is TGTGCCAGCAGCTACTCTCGGGATTTTGGCTACACCTTC. The encoded protein is CASSYSRDFGYTF.

The rearrangement links TRBV11-3 to TRBJ2-1, with a weak D call TRBD1 (5 bases). V was cut by 1 base and J by 10 bases, with 11 bases left in between. In germline, CDR1 is SGHNT, CDR2 YENEEA. The length of the CDR3 is 13 residues. For the CDR3, the DNA is TGTGCCAGCAGCTTAGGTAGATCAGGGGAGCAGTTCTTC. Residues: CASSLGRSGEQFF.

The J gene is TRBJ2-2, the V gene TRBV6-4; weak D call: TRBD1 (6 bases). CDR3 size: 17 residues. The germline V gene has CDR1 MRHNA and CDR2 SNTAGT. V was cut by 3 bases and J by 6 bases, with 20 bases left in between. The CDR3 DNA reads TGTGCCAGCAGTGAAACTCCGGGACACCGGCCCGCCGGGGAGCTGTTTTTT. Protein sequence: CASSETPGHRPAGELFF.

V is TRBV4-3 and J is TRBJ1-1, with D perhaps matching TRBD1 (5 bases). With 0 bases removed from V and 3 bases from J, the gap between germline ends came to 14 bases. This CDR3 region has 16 residues. Germline V gene data show CDR1 as LGHNA and CDR2 as YSLEER. CDR3 residues: CASSQDSAGSDTEAFF. CDR3 nucleotides: TGCGCCAGCAGCCAAGATAGTGCAGGGTCTGACACTGAAGCTTTCTTT.

The rearrangement joins TRBV19 to TRBJ2-3; 12 bases are a match to TRBD2. The CDR3 has 15 amino acids. Germline lookup yields CDR1 LNHDA and CDR2 SQIVND (reference sequence). Losses at the gene ends were 5 bases for V and 5 bases for J; bases not matched to a gene: 5. The CDR3 coding sequence is TGTGCCAGTAGTCCGCTAGCGGGAGGGCGAGATACGCAGTATTTT. Translating it yields CASSPLAGGRDTQYF.

The rearrangement joins TRBV2 to TRBJ2-7; possibly TRBD1 or TRBD2 for D (6 bases each). Germline CDR1 SNHLY, CDR2 FYNNEI. With 6 bases removed from V and 4 bases from J, the gap between germline ends came to 25 bases. The CDR3 has 17 residues. The CDR3 region has the DNA TGTGCCAGCAGCCCCTTAGGGACTTTAGGGGGAAATTACGAGCAGTACTTC. Protein: CASSPLGTLGGNYEQYF.